The 18 T cell receptor beta chains listed next were all sequenced from one sample in a study of PD-1 blockade in classical Hodgkin lymphoma. Here immunoSEQ multiplex PCR was the method, and the copy in TCRdb shows in-frame clones only, minus some. Of roughly 14,000 clones listed, roughly 78% were seen once; the top ten hold 25%. Every one of the patients relapsed after autologous stem cell transplantation (brentuximab vedotin exposure was variable). Here the sequenced sample was peripheral blood mononuclear cells (PBMCs), taken before the second cycle of nivolumab. The receptors here all came from a human donor with classical Hodgkin lymphoma.

This chain connects TRBV6-4 to TRBJ2-5; the match to TRBD1 covers 8 bases. Germline V gives CDR1 MRHNA, CDR2 SNTAGT. The V segment lost 2 bases and the J segment 2 bases; nucleotides outside the gene matches: 16. The CDR3 totals 19 residues. The CDR3 nucleotides are TGTGCCAGCAGTGACCAGATCTCACGGACAGGGAGGAATCAAGAGACCCAGTACTTC. It translates to CASSDQISRTGRNQETQYF.

The J gene is TRBJ2-3, the V gene TRBV10-3; maybe TRBD1 (5 bases). The CDR3 is 16 amino acids. The germline V gene has CDR1 ENHRY and CDR2 SYGVKD. With 2 bases removed from V and 2 bases from J, the gap between germline ends came to 14 bases. CDR3 coding DNA: TGTGCCATCAGTGAGGGACATGGCCCAGACACAGATACGCAGTATTTT. Translating gives CAISEGHGPDTDTQYF.

The rearrangement joins TRBV6-6 to TRBJ2-1; no clear D gene. Trimming stripped 0 bases from V and 4 bases from J, with 7 bases between. CDR3 length: 14 amino acids. Germline V lookup: CDR1 MNHNY, CDR2 SVGAGI (reference sequence). The CDR3 region is CASSYSITYNEQFF. CDR3 nucleotide sequence: TGTGCCAGCAGTTACTCGATCACGTACAATGAGCAGTTCTTC.

The rearrangement joins TRBV28 to TRBJ2-3, with D hard to call. From germline, CDR1 is MDHEN and CDR2 SYDVKM. V gave up 3 bases and J gave up 4 bases, with 17 bases separating them. The CDR3 has 16 residues. CDR3 DNA: TGTGCCAGCAGTTTCACCGTGAGGACCTCGGCAGATACGCAGTATTTT. It codes for CASSFTVRTSADTQYF.

The chain has TRBV9 and TRBJ2-1; D is ambiguous. V dropped 0 bases and J dropped 4 bases, with 11 bases sitting between them. This CDR3 has 15 amino acids. The germline V gene encodes CDR1 SGDLS and CDR2 YYNGEE. CDR3 residues: CASSVGRHTYNEQFF. DNA for the CDR3: TGTGCCAGCAGCGTAGGGAGACATACATACAATGAGCAGTTCTTC.

This chain links TRBV27 with TRBJ1-2; 9 bases agree with TRBD1. Per the germline V gene, CDR1 is MNHEY and CDR2 is SMNVEV (reference sequence). Unmatched junction bases numbered 14, after V lost 5 bases and J lost 7 bases. The CDR3 loop spans 16 amino acids. CDR3 residues: CASSLQGTGWSGGYTF. As DNA, the CDR3 is TGTGCCAGCAGTCTACAAGGGACAGGGTGGTCGGGTGGCTACACCTTC.

The J gene is TRBJ2-4, the V gene TRBV7-2; 8 bases line up with TRBD1. V lost 4 bases and J lost 1; bases outside the gene matches: 15. There are 19 residues in the CDR3. Germline-derived CDR1 and CDR2 are SGHTA and FQGNSA. The CDR3 coding sequence is TGTGCCAGCAGCTCACCCCGGGTTTCGGACAGGGAGGCCAAAAACATTCAGTACTTC. It translates to CASSSPRVSDREAKNIQYF.

The chain has TRBV2 and TRBJ1-2; no definite D call. V shed 4 bases and J shed 4 bases, with 10 bases lying between them. The CDR3 runs 13 residues. Germline assignment: CDR1 SNHLY and CDR2 FYNNEI. CDR3 DNA sequence: TGTGCCAGCAGTGTGGGCCGCGTCTATGGCTACACCTTC. Its protein is CASSVGRVYGYTF.

The chain recombines TRBV7-2 with TRBJ2-1; 11 positions match TRBD2. This CDR3 region has 16 residues. The germline V gene has CDR1 SGHTA and CDR2 FQGNSA. V lost 5 bases, J lost 6 bases, and 9 bases stayed unmatched. CDR3 nucleotide sequence: TGTGCCAGCAGCCGGCCTTCTAGCGGGGGGTTCAATGAGCAGTTCTTC. It codes for CASSRPSSGGFNEQFF.

This clone has a handful of counts. This chain joins TRBV29-1 and TRBJ1-1, with a weak D call TRBD1 (6 bases). Germline assignment: CDR1 SQVTM and CDR2 ANQGSEA. The CDR3 sequence is 13 residues long. V was shortened by 7 bases and J by 1 base, with 13 bases between the two germline ends. In nucleotides, the CDR3 is TGCAGCGCCAACAGGGATGCGAACACTGAAGCTTTCTTT. Residues: CSANRDANTEAFF. The full variable domain, completed using reference TRBV29-1 and TRBJ1-1, is SAVISQKPSRDICQRGTSLTIQCQVDSQVTMMFWYRQQPGQSLTLIATANQGSEATYESGFVIDKFPISRPNLTFSTLTVSNMSPEDSSIYLCSANRDANTEAFFGQGTRLTVV.

V gene TRBV6-5 combines with J gene TRBJ1-1; D uncertain. The CDR3 totals 13 residues. Germline loops: CDR1 MNHEY, CDR2 SVGAGI. Trimming removed 1 base at V and 0 bases at J, with 3 bases between. The CDR3 region has the DNA TGTGCCAGCAGTTACTTGTTGAACACTGAAGCTTTCTTT. The encoded protein is CASSYLLNTEAFF.

The genes are TRBV2 and TRBJ2-7, with 9 positions matching TRBD1. In germline, CDR1 is SNHLY, CDR2 FYNNEI. J was trimmed by 0 bases and V by 5 bases; bases with no gene match: 17. The CDR3 has 19 residues. In DNA, the CDR3 is TGTGCCAGCAGTCCGGTTGGGGGACAGGGCTCACCGAGCTCCTACGAGCAGTACTTC. Protein: CASSPVGGQGSPSSYEQYF.

This chain uses TRBV29-1 with TRBJ2-1; a possible D gene is TRBD2 (5 bases). Germline assignment: CDR1 SQVTM and CDR2 ANQGSEA. The CDR3 totals 15 residues. V was shortened by 6 bases and J by 0 bases, with 15 bases between the two germline ends. CDR3 nucleotide sequence: TGCAGCGTAGGTTCGGCAGGAGGCTCCTACAATGAGCAGTTCTTC. This translates into CSVGSAGGSYNEQFF.

This rearrangement joins TRBV2 to TRBJ1-1; 9 bases map to TRBD1. Germline trimming cut 3 bases from V and 4 bases from J; bases unmatched to any gene: 6. Germline V gives CDR1 SNHLY, CDR2 FYNNEI. The CDR3 consists of 15 residues. The CDR3 coding sequence is TGTGCCAGCAGTGATAGGACAGGGGTTTTCACTGAAGCTTTCTTT. It yields the protein CASSDRTGVFTEAFF.

This clone counts as medium-sized. V usage is TRBV2 and J usage is TRBJ2-3, with TRBD2 matching over 9 bases. CDR1 SNHLY and CDR2 FYNNEI come from the germline V gene. V lost 3 bases and J lost 3; bases outside the gene matches: 10. This CDR3 region has 17 residues. The CDR3 DNA is TGTGCCAGCAGTGACCGTGCGGGGGGGCTTGTAACAGATACGCAGTATTTT. Residues: CASSDRAGGLVTDTQYF.

The chain employs TRBV5-1 and TRBJ1-4, with D possibly matching TRBD1 (5 bases). V lost 1 base and J lost 8, with 12 bases in between. CDR1 is SGHRS and CDR2 is YFSETQ in the germline V gene. The CDR3 has 14 residues. CDR3 protein: CASSLNGASEKLFF. The DNA of the CDR3 is TGCGCCAGCAGCTTGAATGGGGCTTCGGAAAAACTGTTTTTT.

CDR3 DNA: TGTGCCAGCTCAAAACAGGCTGGAAACACCATATATTTT. This sequence encodes CASSKQAGNTIYF. The chain has TRBV18 and TRBJ1-3; a weak D match, TRBD1 (5 bases). V lost 5 bases and J lost 2, with 7 bases in between. CDR3 length: 13 amino acids. Germline assignment: CDR1 KGHSH and CDR2 LQKENI.

The chain employs TRBV5-4 and TRBJ1-2; TRBD1 matches 7 bases. This CDR3 is 13 amino acids long. V was clipped by 4 bases and J by 4 bases; unmatched bases: 4. Per germline, CDR1 SGHNT and CDR2 YYREEE (reference sequence). CDR3 amino acids: CASSRDSLYGYTF. Here the CDR3 DNA reads TGTGCCAGCAGCCGGGACAGCCTCTATGGCTACACCTTC.